What follows describes a single T cell receptor (beta chain). Germline V gene data show CDR1 as SGHNT and CDR2 as YYREEE (reference sequence). The CDR3 is 15 amino acids. V was cut by 4 bases and J by 4 bases, with 17 bases left in between. Seattle-derived patients entered the study during active infection and were followed longitudinally. These data come from a study of blood T cell repertoires in COVID-19. The wider study: Specimens from acute and convalescent COVID-19 originated in the United States, Italy and Spain. In each case, the material was cDNA or gDNA derived from T cells, B-cell-depleted T cells, or PBMCs.

As originally analysed: Cell counts per sample came from amplifying reference gene primers. Method: immunoSEQ multiplex PCR; TCRdb's copy keeps in-frame clones and lacks some. V, J and clone size are those of that table, while D and trimming were read from the DNA. The table includes 150,000 or so clones, about four fifths detected once. The sequenced material came from peripheral blood. The TCR sequence derives from a woman between 55 and 75 years old with COVID-19, enrolled during active disease. The chain is built from TRBV5-4 and TRBJ1-1; tentative D call: TRBD1 (6 bases). The CDR3 loop is CASSPSGQGSTEAFF. CDR3 bases: TGTGCCAGCAGCCCCTCGGGCCAGGGGAGCACTGAAGCTTTCTTT.